These T cell receptor beta chains were read from a single sample in a study of T cells in Graves' hyperthyroidism and ophthalmopathy. TCRdb independently ran MiXCR on the multiplex PCR reads; one entry per CDR3 protein. The repertoire holds more than 500,000 distinct CDR3 sequences, 46% seen once, with around 47% in the top ten. The sequencing sample was made of peripheral blood or thyroid tissue (not recorded which). These receptors came from an adult woman with Graves' disease, either hyperthyroidism or ophthalmopathy (not recorded which). CDR3s include the opening cysteine and the closing phenylalanine or tryptophan. The order of the fields is CDR3 length, V gene, clone size, J gene, D gene, CDR3 DNA, CDR3 protein. D genes are given only for firm matches. Clone size is not always given. Where it is, it says once, few, many or a class for expanded clones.

length: 15
V: TRBV10-1
size: few
J: TRBJ2-7
D: NA
DNA: TGCGCCAGCAGTGAGCAGGGGACACCAGCCTACGAGCAGTACTTC
CDR3: CASSEQGTPAYEQYF

length: 14
V: TRBV29-1
size: many
J: TRBJ2-5
D: NA
DNA: TGCAGCGTTGAAGATCGGCGGGATCGGGAGACCCAGTACTTC
CDR3: CSVEDRRDRETQYF

length: 16
V: TRBV7-8
size: NA
J: TRBJ1-5
D: NA
DNA: TGTGCCAGCAGCTTACGGGGGAGGTCCGGCAATCAGCCCCAGCATTTT
CDR3: CASSLRGRSGNQPQHF

length: 12
V: TRBV30
size: few
J: TRBJ2-7
D: TRBD2
DNA: TGTGCCTGGAGTGGGGGGGGAATTGCGCAGTACTTC
CDR3: CAWSGGGIAQYF

length: 15
V: TRBV13
size: once
J: TRBJ1-4
D: TRBD1
DNA: TGTGCCAGCAGCCTCTCGACAGGGGGAGCTGAAAAACTGTTTTTT
CDR3: CASSLSTGGAEKLFF

length: 15
V: TRBV7-8
size: NA
J: TRBJ1-5
D: NA
DNA: TGTGCCAGCAGCCCCCACTACAGGAGCAATCAGCCCCAGCATTTT
CDR3: CASSPHYRSNQPQHF

length: 13
V: TRBV7-9
size: NA
J: TRBJ1-1
D: NA
DNA: TGTGCCAGCAGCGGACCCTTGAACGCTGAAGCTTTCTTT
CDR3: CASSGPLNAEAFF

length: 14
V: TRBV20-1
size: few
J: TRBJ2-2
D: TRBD2
DNA: TGCAGTGCTAGTGGCGGGAGGGCGACCGGGGAGCTGTTTTTT
CDR3: CSASGGRATGELFF

length: 14
V: TRBV7-2
size: many
J: TRBJ2-7
D: TRBD2
DNA: TGTGCCAGCAGCCCTGGGGGGGTACCGGGGGAGCAGTACTTC
CDR3: CASSPGGVPGEQYF

length: 11
V: TRBV2
size: many
J: TRBJ2-7
D: NA
DNA: TGTGCCAGCGGTCAGTTCTACGAGCAGTACTTC
CDR3: CASGQFYEQYF

length: 20
V: TRBV7-3
size: few
J: TRBJ2-2
D: TRBD2
DNA: TGTGCCAGCAGCGTAAAAGGGGGAAGCGGGAGCCCACTGAACACCGGGGAGCTGTTTTTT
CDR3: CASSVKGGSGSPLNTGELFF

length: 16
V: TRBV7-2
size: NA
J: TRBJ2-5
D: TRBD2
DNA: TGTGCCAGCAGCTTAGGCCCCGGGACTAGCGAAGAGACCCAGTACTTC
CDR3: CASSLGPGTSEETQYF

length: 13
V: TRBV6-5
size: NA
J: TRBJ2-7
D: NA
DNA: TGTGCCAGCAGTTACCCGGACTCTCCCGAGCAGTACTTC
CDR3: CASSYPDSPEQYF

length: 15
V: TRBV4-2
size: NA
J: TRBJ1-5
D: NA
DNA: TGTGCCAGCAGCCAAGAGGGGACGGAAGGGGAGACCCAGCATTTT
CDR3: CASSQEGTEGETQHF

length: 16
V: TRBV12-3/TRBV12-4
size: NA
J: TRBJ1-1
D: NA
DNA: TGTGCCAGCAGTTTCACAGGGTGGGGATTGAGCACTGAGGCCTTCTTT
CDR3: CASSFTGWGLSTEAFF

length: 15
V: TRBV7-2
size: NA
J: TRBJ2-7
D: NA
DNA: TGTGCCAGCAGCTTAGCTACGGACCAAGCCTACGAGCAGTACTTC
CDR3: CASSLATDQAYEQYF

length: 13
V: TRBV29-1
size: NA
J: TRBJ2-5
D: TRBD2
DNA: TGCAGCGACGCTAGCGGGAGGGAAGAGACCCAGTACTTC
CDR3: CSDASGREETQYF

length: 14
V: TRBV2
size: many
J: TRBJ1-4
D: NA
DNA: TGTGCCAGCAGTCCAACATCAACTAATGAAAAACTGTTTTTT
CDR3: CASSPTSTNEKLFF

length: 13
V: TRBV2
size: many
J: TRBJ2-7
D: NA
DNA: TGTGCCAGCAGTGAACAGGAAGCCTACGAGCAGTACTTC
CDR3: CASSEQEAYEQYF

length: 13
V: TRBV10-3
size: NA
J: TRBJ1-1
D: NA
DNA: TGTGCCAGCAGTTATGTCCGGACCACTGAAGCTTTCTTT
CDR3: CASSYVRTTEAFF

length: 14
V: TRBV10-3
size: NA
J: TRBJ2-2
D: NA
DNA: TGTGCCATCAGTGATGCCGCGAACACCGGGGAGCTGTTTTTT
CDR3: CAISDAANTGELFF

length: 14
V: TRBV4-3
size: many
J: TRBJ2-5
D: NA
DNA: TGCGCCAGCAGCACCGGACAGTTCCAAGAGACCCAGTACTTC
CDR3: CASSTGQFQETQYF

length: 15
V: TRBV4-1
size: NA
J: TRBJ1-5
D: TRBD1
DNA: TGCGCCAGCAGCCAGGTCCGGGACAGCAGTCAGCCCCAGCATTTT
CDR3: CASSQVRDSSQPQHF

length: 13
V: TRBV9
size: many
J: TRBJ1-1
D: NA
DNA: TGTGCCAGCAGCGTAGAGTTGGGGACTGAAGCTTTCTTT
CDR3: CASSVELGTEAFF

length: 15
V: TRBV7-6
size: NA
J: TRBJ2-7
D: TRBD1
DNA: TGTGCCAGCAGCTTAGGGGACAGGGCTACCTACGAGCAGTACTTC
CDR3: CASSLGDRATYEQYF

length: 15
V: TRBV2
size: NA
J: TRBJ1-3
D: TRBD1
DNA: TGTGCCAGCAGCATGCCCACAGGGGATGGAAACACCATATATTTT
CDR3: CASSMPTGDGNTIYF

length: 16
V: TRBV7-9
size: NA
J: TRBJ1-3
D: TRBD1
DNA: TGTGCCAGCAGCCCCCCTTCGGGGACAGCTGGAAACACCATATATTTT
CDR3: CASSPPSGTAGNTIYF

length: 13
V: TRBV18
size: NA
J: TRBJ1-5
D: NA
DNA: TGTGCCAGCTTACCAACGGGGGCTCAGCCCCAGCATTTT
CDR3: CASLPTGAQPQHF

length: 15
V: TRBV10-3
size: NA
J: TRBJ1-6
D: TRBD1
DNA: TGTGCCATCAGTGAGGCGACAGGGGATACGTCACCCCTCCACTTT
CDR3: CAISEATGDTSPLHF

length: 18
V: TRBV11-2
size: NA
J: TRBJ2-7
D: NA
DNA: TGTGCCAGCAGCTTATCACGGGTGGTAGCGACTTACTCCTACGAGCAGTACTTC
CDR3: CASSLSRVVATYSYEQYF

length: 14
V: TRBV7-2
size: few
J: TRBJ2-5
D: TRBD2
DNA: TGTGCCAGCAGCTTAGCGCGCGGGAGGGAGACCCAGTACTTC
CDR3: CASSLARGRETQYF

length: 12
V: TRBV6-5
size: NA
J: TRBJ1-2
D: NA
DNA: TGTGCCAGCAGTCTACAGGGAAGCGGCTACACCTTC
CDR3: CASSLQGSGYTF

length: 13
V: TRBV7-2
size: many
J: TRBJ1-5
D: NA
DNA: TGTGCCAGCACGCGGGACCGCAATCAGCCCCAGCATTTT
CDR3: CASTRDRNQPQHF

length: 14
V: TRBV7-9
size: NA
J: TRBJ2-7
D: NA
DNA: TGTGCCAGCAGCTTAGGGTCACGGACCTACGAGCAGTACTTC
CDR3: CASSLGSRTYEQYF

length: 15
V: TRBV7-9
size: many
J: TRBJ1-4
D: NA
DNA: TGTGCCAGCAGCCCCTGGACGGGGGGCGAGGAAAAACTGTTTTTT
CDR3: CASSPWTGGEEKLFF

length: 15
V: TRBV18
size: many
J: TRBJ2-5
D: NA
DNA: TGTGCCAGCTCACCAGGCCAGGGTCGGTCGCAGACCCAGTACTTC
CDR3: CASSPGQGRSQTQYF

length: 13
V: TRBV7-3
size: many
J: TRBJ1-5
D: NA
DNA: TGTGCCAGCAGCGAGACAGACAATCAGCCCCAGCATTTT
CDR3: CASSETDNQPQHF

length: 15
V: TRBV28
size: few
J: TRBJ2-7
D: TRBD1
DNA: TGTGCCAGCAGTTTATCTGGGACAGTCTCCTACGAGCAGTACTTC
CDR3: CASSLSGTVSYEQYF

length: 15
V: TRBV9
size: NA
J: TRBJ2-5
D: NA
DNA: TGTGCCAGCAGCGTAGAAGAGGGACCTGAAGAGACCCAGTACTTC
CDR3: CASSVEEGPEETQYF

length: 12
V: TRBV19
size: many
J: TRBJ1-5
D: NA
DNA: TGTGCCAGTGGGGGGGTGGGTCAGCCCCAGCATTTT
CDR3: CASGGVGQPQHF

length: 13
V: TRBV7-9
size: many
J: TRBJ1-1
D: NA
DNA: TGTGCCAGCAGCTCAGACAGGTCCACTGAAGCTTTCTTT
CDR3: CASSSDRSTEAFF

length: 12
V: TRBV20-1
size: few
J: TRBJ2-5
D: TRBD1
DNA: TGCAGTGCCCGGGACAGGGCGGAGACCCAGTACTTC
CDR3: CSARDRAETQYF

length: 12
V: TRBV28
size: NA
J: TRBJ1-6
D: NA
DNA: TGCCTTTGTGGGCGTCTTAATTCACCCCTCCACTTT
CDR3: CLCGRLNSPLHF

length: 14
V: TRBV2
size: NA
J: TRBJ1-5
D: NA
DNA: TGTGCCAGCAAAGGGACAAGGGGGAATCAGCCTCAGCATTTT
CDR3: CASKGTRGNQPQHF

length: 15
V: TRBV20-1
size: many
J: TRBJ2-2
D: TRBD2
DNA: TGCAGTGCCTCGGTCCCAGCGGGAGGGGGCCGGGAGCTGTTTTTT
CDR3: CSASVPAGGGRELFF

length: 14
V: TRBV7-2
size: NA
J: TRBJ1-5
D: NA
DNA: TGTGTCACAAGCCCAGCCCTTTACAATCAGCCCCAGCATTTT
CDR3: CVTSPALYNQPQHF

length: 15
V: TRBV7-2
size: NA
J: TRBJ2-7
D: NA
DNA: TGTGCCAGCAGCAAGAGGGACTTTAGCTCCTACGAGCAGTACTTC
CDR3: CASSKRDFSSYEQYF

length: 17
V: TRBV10-3
size: NA
J: TRBJ1-2
D: TRBD1
DNA: TGTGCCATCAGTGCGGGACAGGGGGCCTGGGCAACCTATGGCTACACCTTC
CDR3: CAISAGQGAWATYGYTF

length: 13
V: TRBV29-1
size: many
J: TRBJ1-1
D: NA
DNA: TGCAGCGTTTTACCAGGGTGGGACACTGAAGCTTTCTTT
CDR3: CSVLPGWDTEAFF

length: 12
V: TRBV10-3
size: NA
J: TRBJ2-7
D: TRBD2
DNA: TGTGCCATCAGTCCACAAGGACTAGTGGGTCACTTC
CDR3: CAISPQGLVGHF

length: 14
V: TRBV9
size: few
J: TRBJ1-1
D: NA
DNA: TGTGCCAGCAGCGCCGAGGGAGTGAACACTGAAGCTTTCTTT
CDR3: CASSAEGVNTEAFF